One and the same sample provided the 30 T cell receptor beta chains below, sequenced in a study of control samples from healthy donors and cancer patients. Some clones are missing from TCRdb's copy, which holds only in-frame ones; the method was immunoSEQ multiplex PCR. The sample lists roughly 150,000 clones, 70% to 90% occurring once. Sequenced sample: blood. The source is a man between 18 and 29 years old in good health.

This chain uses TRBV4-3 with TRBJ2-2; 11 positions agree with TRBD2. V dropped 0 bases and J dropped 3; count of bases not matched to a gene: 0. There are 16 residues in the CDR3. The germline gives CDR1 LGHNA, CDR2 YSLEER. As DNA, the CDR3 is TGCGCCAGCAGCCAAGAACTAGCGGGGGACACCGGGGAGCTGTTTTTT. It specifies CASSQELAGDTGELFF.

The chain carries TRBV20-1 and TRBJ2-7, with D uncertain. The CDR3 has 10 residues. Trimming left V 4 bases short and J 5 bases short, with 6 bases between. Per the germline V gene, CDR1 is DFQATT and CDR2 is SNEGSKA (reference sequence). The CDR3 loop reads CSANPNEQYF. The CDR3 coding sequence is TGCAGTGCTAATCCCAACGAGCAGTACTTC.

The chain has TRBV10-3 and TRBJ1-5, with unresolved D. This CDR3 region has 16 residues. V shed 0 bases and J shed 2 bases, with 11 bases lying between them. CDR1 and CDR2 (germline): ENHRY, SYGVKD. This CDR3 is CAISESVDPGNQPQHF. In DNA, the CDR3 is TGTGCCATCAGTGAGTCGGTCGATCCGGGCAATCAGCCCCAGCATTTT.

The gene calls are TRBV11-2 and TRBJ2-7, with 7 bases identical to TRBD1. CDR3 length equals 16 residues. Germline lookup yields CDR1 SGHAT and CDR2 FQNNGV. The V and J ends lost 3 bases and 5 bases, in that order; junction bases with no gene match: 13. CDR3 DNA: TGTGCCAGCAGCTTTAGGATGAACAGGGGTGCCCACGAGCAGTACTTC. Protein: CASSFRMNRGAHEQYF.

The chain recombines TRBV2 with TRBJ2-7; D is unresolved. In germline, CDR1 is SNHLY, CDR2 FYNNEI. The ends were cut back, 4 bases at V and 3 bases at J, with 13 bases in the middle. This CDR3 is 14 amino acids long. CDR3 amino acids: CASSGTEDYYEQYF. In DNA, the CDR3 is TGTGCCAGCAGTGGGACCGAGGATTACTACGAGCAGTACTTC.

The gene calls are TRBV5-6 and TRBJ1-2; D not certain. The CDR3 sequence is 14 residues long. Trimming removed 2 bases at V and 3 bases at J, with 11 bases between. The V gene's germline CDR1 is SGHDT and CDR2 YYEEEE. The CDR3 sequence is CASSFEGGYYGYTF. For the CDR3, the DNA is TGTGCCAGCAGCTTCGAGGGCGGGTACTATGGCTACACCTTC. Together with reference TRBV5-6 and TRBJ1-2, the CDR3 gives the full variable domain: DAGVTQSPTHLIKTRGQQVTLRCSPKSGHDTVSWYQQALGQGPQFIFQYYEEEERQRGNFPDRFSGHQFPNYSSELNVNALLLGDSALYLCASSFEGGYYGYTFGSGTRLTVV.

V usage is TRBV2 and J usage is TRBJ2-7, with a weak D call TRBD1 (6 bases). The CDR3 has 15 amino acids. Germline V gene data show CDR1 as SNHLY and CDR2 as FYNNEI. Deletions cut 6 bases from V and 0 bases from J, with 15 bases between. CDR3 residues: CASREQGSSSYEQYF. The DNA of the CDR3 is TGTGCCAGCAGGGAACAGGGTTCCAGCTCCTACGAGCAGTACTTC.

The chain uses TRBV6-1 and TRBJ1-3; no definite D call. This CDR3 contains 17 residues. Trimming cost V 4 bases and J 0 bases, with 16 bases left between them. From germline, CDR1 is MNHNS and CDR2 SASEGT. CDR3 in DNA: TGTGCCAGCAGTGGGTGGTCATCTCGGGGCTCTGGAAACACCATATATTTT. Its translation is CASSGWSSRGSGNTIYF.

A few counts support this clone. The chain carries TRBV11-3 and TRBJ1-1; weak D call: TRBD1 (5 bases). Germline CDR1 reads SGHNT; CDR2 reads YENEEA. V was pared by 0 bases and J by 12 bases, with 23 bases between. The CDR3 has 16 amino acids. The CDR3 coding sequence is TGTGCCAGCAGCTTAGACGGTCGGGACGGAAGGGCAGAAACTTTCTTT. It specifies CASSLDGRDGRAETFF.

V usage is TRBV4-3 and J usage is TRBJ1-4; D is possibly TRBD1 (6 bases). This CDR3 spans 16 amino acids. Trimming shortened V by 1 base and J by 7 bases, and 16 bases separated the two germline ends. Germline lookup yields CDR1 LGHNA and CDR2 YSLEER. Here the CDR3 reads CASSQGRGQGSEKLFF. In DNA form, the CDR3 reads TGCGCCAGCAGCCAAGGTCGGGGGCAGGGGAGTGAAAAACTGTTTTTT.

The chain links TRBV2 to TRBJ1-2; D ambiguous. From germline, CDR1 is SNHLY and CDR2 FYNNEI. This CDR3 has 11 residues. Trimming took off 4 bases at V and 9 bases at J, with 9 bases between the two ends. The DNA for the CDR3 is TGTGCCAGCAGTGTCACTCCTCGCTACACCTTC. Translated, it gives CASSVTPRYTF.

The CDR3 reads CASSFRGTGGYNEQFF. CDR3 nucleotide sequence: TGTGCCAGTAGTTTCAGGGGGACAGGGGGTTACAATGAGCAGTTCTTC. The chain has TRBV19 and TRBJ2-1; 11 bases line up with TRBD1. Germline V gene data show CDR1 as LNHDA and CDR2 as SQIVND (reference sequence). V lost 5 bases to trimming and J lost 4 bases; unmatched junction nucleotides: 7. CDR3 length: 16 amino acids.

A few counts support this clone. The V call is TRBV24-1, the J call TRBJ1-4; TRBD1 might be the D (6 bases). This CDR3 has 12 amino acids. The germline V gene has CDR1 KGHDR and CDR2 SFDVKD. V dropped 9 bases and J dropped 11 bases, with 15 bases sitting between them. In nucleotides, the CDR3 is TGTGCCACCGAGGGGGGCAGCGGGAAACTGTTTTTT. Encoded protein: CATEGGSGKLFF.

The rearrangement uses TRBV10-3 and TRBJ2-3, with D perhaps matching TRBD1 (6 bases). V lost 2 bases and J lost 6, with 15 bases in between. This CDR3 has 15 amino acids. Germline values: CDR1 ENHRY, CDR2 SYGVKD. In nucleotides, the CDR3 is TGTGCCATCAGTGAGCCGGACAGCGAACTGGATACGCAGTATTTT. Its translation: CAISEPDSELDTQYF.

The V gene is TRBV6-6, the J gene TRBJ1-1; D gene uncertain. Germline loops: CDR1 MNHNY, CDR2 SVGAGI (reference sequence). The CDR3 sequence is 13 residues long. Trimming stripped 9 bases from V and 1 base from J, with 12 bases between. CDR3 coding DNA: TGTGCCAGTTGGGGAGTAGAGAACACTGAAGCTTTCTTT. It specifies CASWGVENTEAFF.

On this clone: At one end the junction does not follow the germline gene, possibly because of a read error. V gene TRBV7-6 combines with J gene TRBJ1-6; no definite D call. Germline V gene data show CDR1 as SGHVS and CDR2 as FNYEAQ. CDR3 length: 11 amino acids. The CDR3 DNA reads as TGTGCCAGCGGGTCGACTACCGGGGTAAAATTT. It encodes CASGSTTGVKF.

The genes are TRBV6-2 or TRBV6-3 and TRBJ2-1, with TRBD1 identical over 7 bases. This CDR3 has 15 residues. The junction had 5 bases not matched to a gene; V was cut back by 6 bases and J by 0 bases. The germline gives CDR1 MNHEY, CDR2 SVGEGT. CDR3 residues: CASSLGQVSYNEQFF. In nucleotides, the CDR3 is TGTGCCAGCAGCCTTGGACAGGTCTCCTACAATGAGCAGTTCTTC.

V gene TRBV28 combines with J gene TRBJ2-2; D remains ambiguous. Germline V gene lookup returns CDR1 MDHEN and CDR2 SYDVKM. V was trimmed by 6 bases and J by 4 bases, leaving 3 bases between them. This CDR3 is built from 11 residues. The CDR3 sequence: CASRATGELFF. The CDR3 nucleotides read TGTGCCAGCAGGGCCACCGGGGAGCTGTTTTTT. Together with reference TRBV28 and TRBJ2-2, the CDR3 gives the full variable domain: DVKVTQSSRYLVKRTGEKVFLECVQDMDHENMFWYRQDPGLGLRLIYFSYDVKMKEKGDIPEGYSVSREKKERFSLILESASTNQTSMYLCASRATGELFFGEGSRLTVL.

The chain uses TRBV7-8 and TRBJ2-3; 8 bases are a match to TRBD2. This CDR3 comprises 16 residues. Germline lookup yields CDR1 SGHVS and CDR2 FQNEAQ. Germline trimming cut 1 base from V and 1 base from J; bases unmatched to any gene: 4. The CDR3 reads CASSLGAGVGTDTQYF. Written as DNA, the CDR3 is TGTGCCAGCAGCTTAGGAGCGGGGGTCGGCACAGATACGCAGTATTTT.

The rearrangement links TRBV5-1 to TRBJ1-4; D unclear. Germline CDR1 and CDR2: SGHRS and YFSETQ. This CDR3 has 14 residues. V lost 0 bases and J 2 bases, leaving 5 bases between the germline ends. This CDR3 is CASSLGPTNEKLFF. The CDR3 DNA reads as TGCGCCAGCAGCTTGGGCCCGACTAATGAAAAACTGTTTTTT.

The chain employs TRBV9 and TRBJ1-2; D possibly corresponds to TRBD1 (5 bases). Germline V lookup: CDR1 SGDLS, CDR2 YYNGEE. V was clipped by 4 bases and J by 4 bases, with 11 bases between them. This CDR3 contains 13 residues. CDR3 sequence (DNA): TGTGCCAGCAGCCCAAGCGGGGGCTATGGCTACACCTTC. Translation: CASSPSGGYGYTF.

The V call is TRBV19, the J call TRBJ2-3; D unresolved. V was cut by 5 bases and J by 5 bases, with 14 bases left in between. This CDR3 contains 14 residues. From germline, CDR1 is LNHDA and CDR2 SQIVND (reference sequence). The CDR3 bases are TGTGCCAGTAGTGAGGAGACTGAGAAAGATACGCAGTATTTT. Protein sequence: CASSEETEKDTQYF. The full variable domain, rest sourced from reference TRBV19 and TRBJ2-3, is DGGITQSPKYLFRKEGQNVTLSCEQNLNHDAMYWYRQDPGQGLRLIYYSQIVNDFQKGDIAEGYSVSREKKESFPLTVTSAQKNPTAFYLCASSEETEKDTQYFGPGTRLTVL.

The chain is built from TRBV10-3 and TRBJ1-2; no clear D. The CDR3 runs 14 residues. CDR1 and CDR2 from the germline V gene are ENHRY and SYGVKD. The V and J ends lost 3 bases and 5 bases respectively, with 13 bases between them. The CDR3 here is CAISDRAVAYGYTF. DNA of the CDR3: TGTGCCATCAGTGATCGAGCCGTAGCTTATGGCTACACCTTC.

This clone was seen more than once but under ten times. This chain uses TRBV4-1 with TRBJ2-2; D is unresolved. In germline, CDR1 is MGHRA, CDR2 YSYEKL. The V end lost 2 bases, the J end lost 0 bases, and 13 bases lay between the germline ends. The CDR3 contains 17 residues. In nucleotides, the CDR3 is TGCGCCAGCAGCCAACGCCTGTTTCGAACGAACACCGGGGAGCTGTTTTTT. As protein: CASSQRLFRTNTGELFF.

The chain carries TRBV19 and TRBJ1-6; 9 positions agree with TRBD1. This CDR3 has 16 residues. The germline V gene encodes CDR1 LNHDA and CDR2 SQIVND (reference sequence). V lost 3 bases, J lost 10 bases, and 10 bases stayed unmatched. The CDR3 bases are TGTGCCAGTAGTATTCTTTCGGGACAGGGAGGATCACCCCTCCACTTT. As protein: CASSILSGQGGSPLHF.

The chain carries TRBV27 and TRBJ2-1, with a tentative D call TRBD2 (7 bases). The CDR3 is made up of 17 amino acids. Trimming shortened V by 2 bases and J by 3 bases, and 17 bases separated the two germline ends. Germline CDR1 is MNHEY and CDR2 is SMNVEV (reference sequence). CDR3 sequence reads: CASSLKGGGGLYNEQFF. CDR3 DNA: TGTGCCAGCAGTTTAAAGGGTGGCGGGGGCCTCTACAATGAGCAGTTCTTC.

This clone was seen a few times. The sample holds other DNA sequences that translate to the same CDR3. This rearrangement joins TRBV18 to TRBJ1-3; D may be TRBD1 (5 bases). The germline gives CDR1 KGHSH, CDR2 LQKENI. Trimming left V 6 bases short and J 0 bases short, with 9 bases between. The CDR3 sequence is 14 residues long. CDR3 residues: CASSPGPSGNTIYF. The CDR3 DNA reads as TGTGCCAGCTCGCCGGGACCCTCTGGAAACACCATATATTTT.

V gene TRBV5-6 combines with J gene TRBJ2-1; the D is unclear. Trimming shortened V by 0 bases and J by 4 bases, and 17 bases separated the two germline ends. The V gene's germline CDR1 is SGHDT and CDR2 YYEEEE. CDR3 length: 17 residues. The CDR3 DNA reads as TGTGCCAGCAGCTTGGCCGCAGCAGGAAACTCATACAATGAGCAGTTCTTC. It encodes CASSLAAAGNSYNEQFF. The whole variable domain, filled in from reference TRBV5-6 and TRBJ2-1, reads DAGVTQSPTHLIKTRGQQVTLRCSPKSGHDTVSWYQQALGQGPQFIFQYYEEEERQRGNFPDRFSGHQFPNYSSELNVNALLLGDSALYLCASSLAAAGNSYNEQFFGPGTRLTVL.

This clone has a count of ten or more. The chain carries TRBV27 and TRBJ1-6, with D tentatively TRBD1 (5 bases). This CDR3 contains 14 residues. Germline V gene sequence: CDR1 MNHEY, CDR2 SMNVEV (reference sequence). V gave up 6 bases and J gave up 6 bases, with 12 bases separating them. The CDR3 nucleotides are TGTGCCAGCAGCCGGGGTGGGGGTAATTCACCCCTCCACTTT. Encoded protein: CASSRGGGNSPLHF.

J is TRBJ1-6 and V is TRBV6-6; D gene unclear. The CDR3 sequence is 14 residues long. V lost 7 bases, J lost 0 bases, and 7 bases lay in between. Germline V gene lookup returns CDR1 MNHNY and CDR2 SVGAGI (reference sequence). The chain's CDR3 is CASTSSSYNSPLHF. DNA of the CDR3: TGTGCCAGCACCTCGAGCTCCTATAATTCACCCCTCCACTTT.